A single sample is the source of the 27 T cell receptor beta chains below, sequenced in a study of a mutant IDH1 vaccine in newly diagnosed glioma. For these TCRs, the target antigens are not known. Repertoires were generated with immunoSEQ multiplex PCR, while TCRdb's copy carries only in-frame clones and drops some. This table has 88,000 or so clones, almost 85% appearing once. This sample's time point: week 23, last vaccination. The investigators gave 300 ug of mutant IDH1 20-mer peptide in each vaccine dose, together with topical imiquimod. The material was PBMCs, obtained from a glioma patient whose treatment included an IDH1 peptide vaccine. These receptor sequences come from a man aged 25 to 45 with glioma. Some clones in this sample may be carry-over from other donors' samples.

The gene calls are TRBV6-5 and TRBJ1-5, with D unclear. The CDR3 contains 14 residues. V was trimmed by 0 bases and J by 3 bases, leaving 6 bases between them. Germline loops: CDR1 MNHEY, CDR2 SVGAGI. CDR3: CASSYSRFNQPQHF. CDR3 sequence (DNA): TGTGCCAGCAGTTACTCCAGGTTCAATCAGCCCCAGCATTTT.

The chain links TRBV10-3 to TRBJ2-1, with a tentative D call TRBD2 (6 bases). Germline-derived CDR1 and CDR2 are ENHRY and SYGVKD. The V end was cut by 3 bases, the J end by 9 bases, with 18 bases between. The CDR3 totals 15 residues. As DNA, the CDR3 is TGTGCCATCAGTGATGGGGACTGGATCGGGGGTGAGCAGTTCTTC. Translating gives CAISDGDWIGGEQFF.

This rearrangement joins TRBV4-2 to TRBJ2-1; 9 bases match TRBD1. Germline V gene data show CDR1 as LGHNA and CDR2 as YNFKEQ. CDR3 size: 15 residues. Unmatched junction bases numbered 6, after V lost 4 bases and J lost 5 bases. Here the CDR3 DNA reads TGTGCCAGCAGCCCACTCGGACAGGGGAACAATGAGCAGTTCTTC. It yields the protein CASSPLGQGNNEQFF.

Points on this clone: No conserved phenylalanine or tryptophan is present at the end of the CDR3, so a read error is the likely explanation. The chain couples TRBV29-1 to TRBJ2-7; no reliable D call. With 3 bases removed from V and 2 bases from J, the gap between germline ends came to 17 bases. Germline V lookup: CDR1 SQVTM, CDR2 ANQGSEA. This CDR3 contains 15 residues. The CDR3 protein is CSVEAGFPDTYEQYL. The DNA for the CDR3 is TGCAGCGTTGAGGCCGGCTTCCCCGACACCTACGAGCAGTACCTC.

The V gene is TRBV2, the J gene TRBJ2-7; 9 bases are shared with TRBD1. Trimming at V came to 8 bases and at J to 3 bases, leaving 8 bases not matched to a gene. The CDR3 contains 14 residues. Germline CDR1 and CDR2: SNHLY and FYNNEI. CDR3 in DNA: TGTGCCAGCGAGAGGGACAGGGCAATCTACGAGCAGTACTTC. Amino acid sequence: CASERDRAIYEQYF.

This clone was observed a handful of times. The rearrangement uses TRBV4-1 and TRBJ1-1; no reliable D call. This CDR3 is built from 14 residues. The V and J ends lost 10 bases and 4 bases respectively, with 19 bases between them. Germline V CDR1 and CDR2: MGHRA, YSYEKL. CDR3: CATRPRTGLTEAFF. The CDR3 region has the DNA TGCGCCACTCGACCCAGGACGGGCCTCACTGAAGCTTTCTTT.

Here the CDR3 reads CASSPNRDNEQFF. The CDR3 DNA sequence: TGTGCCAGCAGCCCAAACAGGGACAATGAGCAGTTCTTC. V usage is TRBV7-7 and J usage is TRBJ2-1; the D gene is possibly TRBD1 (6 bases). V dropped 5 bases and J dropped 5 bases, with 10 bases sitting between them. CDR1 and CDR2 from the germline V gene are SSHAT and FNYEAQ (reference sequence). The CDR3 runs 13 residues.

This clone appeared a single time. The gene calls are TRBV19 and TRBJ1-1; possibly TRBD1 for D (5 bases). The V and J ends lost 1 base and 2 bases respectively, with 20 bases between them. CDR1 and CDR2 (germline): LNHDA, SQIVND (reference sequence). The length of the CDR3 is 18 residues. As DNA, the CDR3 is TGTGCCAGTAGTATAGCCTCTGATAGGGGACGGATTAACACTGAAGCTTTCTTT. Its protein is CASSIASDRGRINTEAFF.

In this sample, this clone turned up once. CDR3 in DNA: TGTGCCAGCAGTTCGCGGAGATCGCGTTACAATGAGCAGTTCTTC. It encodes CASSSRRSRYNEQFF. The chain joins TRBV6-5 to TRBJ2-1; no definite D call. Trimming removed 4 bases from V and 4 bases from J, with 14 bases in between. This CDR3 has 15 residues. From germline, CDR1 is MNHEY and CDR2 SVGAGI.

The chain has TRBV2 and TRBJ1-1; D perhaps matches TRBD1 (5 bases). CDR3 length equals 15 residues. In germline, CDR1 is SNHLY, CDR2 FYNNEI. The V gene lost 3 bases and the J gene lost 0 bases, with 11 bases spanning the gap. CDR3 protein: CASSEFGGLNTEAFF. CDR3 DNA sequence: TGTGCCAGCAGTGAGTTTGGGGGATTGAACACTGAAGCTTTCTTT.

V gene TRBV27 combines with J gene TRBJ1-4, with D tentatively TRBD1 (6 bases). Germline CDR1 MNHEY, CDR2 SMNVEV (reference sequence). The CDR3 extends over 13 amino acids. With 1 base removed from V and 14 bases from J, the gap between germline ends came to 14 bases. CDR3 sequence (DNA): TGTGCCAGCAGTTTATTGGGGGCCCCCGCTCTGTTTTTT. Protein sequence: CASSLLGAPALFF.

The V and J genes are TRBV14 and TRBJ2-3; D is uncertain. The germline CDR1 and CDR2 sequences are SGHDN and FVKESK. The CDR3 spans 18 residues. Trimming took off 4 bases at V and 0 bases at J, with 20 bases between the two ends. CDR3 loop: CASSRRVRVPVSTDTQYF. CDR3 nucleotide sequence: TGTGCCAGCAGCCGACGAGTCCGGGTCCCAGTTAGCACAGATACGCAGTATTTT.

This clone came up once. This rearrangement joins TRBV7-2 to TRBJ2-3; D uncertain. The V gene lost 0 bases and the J gene lost 4 bases, with 8 bases spanning the gap. Germline-derived CDR1 and CDR2 are SGHTA and FQGNSA. This CDR3 region has 14 residues. In nucleotides, the CDR3 is TGTGCCAGCAGCTTAGCTGCTAGTGCAGATACGCAGTATTTT. This codes for CASSLAASADTQYF.

The chain is built from TRBV6-6 and TRBJ2-7; TRBD1 matches 7 bases. The CDR3 runs to 13 residues. The V and J ends lost 6 bases and 2 bases, in that order; junction bases with no gene match: 4. Germline V gives CDR1 MNHNY, CDR2 SVGAGI (reference sequence). The CDR3 sequence: CASSRGQTYEQYF. For the CDR3, the DNA is TGTGCCAGCAGCCGGGGACAGACCTACGAGCAGTACTTC.

The chain joins TRBV4-1 to TRBJ1-2; a possible D gene is TRBD1 (5 bases). The CDR3 totals 14 residues. The germline CDR1 and CDR2 sequences are MGHRA and YSYEKL. V was pared by 1 base and J by 10 bases, with 16 bases between. This CDR3 is CASSQGPLGGDYTF. The CDR3 DNA reads TGCGCCAGCAGCCAAGGGCCCCTAGGAGGGGACTACACCTTC.

This rearrangement joins TRBV7-2 to TRBJ1-2; D is ambiguous. CDR3 size: 13 residues. CDR1 SGHTA and CDR2 FQGNSA come from the germline V gene. The V end lost 6 bases, the J end lost 8 bases, and 16 bases lay between the germline ends. The CDR3 region has the DNA TGTGCCAGCAGTTTGGATCGGGTCGGGGGCTACACCTTC. Translation: CASSLDRVGGYTF. The variable domain in full, completed from reference TRBV7-2 and TRBJ1-2, reads GAGVSQSPSNKVTEKGKDVELRCDPISGHTALYWYRQSLGQGLEFLIYFQGNSAPDKSGLPSDRFSAERTGGSVSTLTIQRTQQEDSAVYLCASSLDRVGGYTFGSGTRLTVV.

The genes are TRBV19 and TRBJ2-7; D remains ambiguous. Trimming took 5 bases from V and 3 from J, leaving 11 bases between them. The CDR3 consists of 13 residues. CDR1 and CDR2 (germline): LNHDA, SQIVND (reference sequence). The CDR3 protein is CASSSRDRYEQYF. Written as DNA, the CDR3 is TGTGCCAGTAGTTCGCGTGATCGCTACGAGCAGTACTTC.

This clone has only a few counts. This rearrangement joins TRBV28 to TRBJ2-7, with 8 bases lining up with TRBD1. Germline assignment: CDR1 MDHEN and CDR2 SYDVKM. CDR3 length: 16 residues. The J segment lost 3 bases and the V segment lost 5 bases, leaving 12 bases of the junction unmatched. CDR3 sequence (DNA): TGTGCCAGCAGTCTGCCCCGGACAGGGATCGGCTACGAGCAGTACTTC. Translated, it gives CASSLPRTGIGYEQYF.

The chain is built from TRBV11-2 and TRBJ2-3; D gene uncertain. V was shortened by 0 bases and J by 2 bases, with 12 bases between the two germline ends. The CDR3 is made up of 16 amino acids. Germline V lookup: CDR1 SGHAT, CDR2 FQNNGV. The CDR3 protein is CASSLDLPSFTDTQYF. In nucleotides, the CDR3 is TGTGCCAGCAGCTTAGATCTCCCCTCTTTCACAGATACGCAGTATTTT.

This clone was counted a few times. An end of the junction differs from the germline gene, which may be a read error. This chain links TRBV5-4 with TRBJ2-5; 8 nucleotides agree with TRBD2. CDR1 is SGHNT and CDR2 is YYREEE in the germline V gene (reference sequence). The CDR3 spans 14 residues. CDR3 residues: CASSQDETRGALYF. The CDR3 nucleotides read TGCGCCAGCAGCCAAGATGAAACGCGGGGGGCCCTGTACTTC.

This clone was detected only once. The gene calls are TRBV2 and TRBJ2-3; 7 nucleotides line up with TRBD2. This CDR3 has 12 amino acids. J was trimmed by 5 bases and V by 4 bases; bases with no gene match: 0. The V gene's germline CDR1 is SNHLY and CDR2 FYNNEI. CDR3 in DNA: TGTGCCAGCAGTGGGGGGGGAGATACGCAGTATTTT. Its protein product is CASSGGGDTQYF.

CDR3 region: CASSIKNGGATQVETQYF. In nucleotides, the CDR3 is TGTGCCAGTAGTATAAAGAATGGCGGGGCCACCCAGGTAGAGACCCAGTACTTC. The chain links TRBV19 to TRBJ2-5; perhaps TRBD2 as D (6 bases). Germline-derived CDR1 and CDR2 are LNHDA and SQIVND (reference sequence). The CDR3 is 18 residues long. Trimming pared 2 bases from V and 4 bases from J, leaving 23 bases between.

The V call is TRBV30, the J call TRBJ1-2; TRBD1 is a possible D gene (6 bases). Germline CDR1 GTSNPN, CDR2 SVGIG (reference sequence). Trimming shortened V by 3 bases and J by 6 bases, and 11 bases separated the two germline ends. CDR3 size: 12 residues. CDR3 bases: TGTGCCTGGAGGAAGGGGACACATGGCTACACCTTC. This sequence encodes CAWRKGTHGYTF.

This clone appeared a few times. Other DNA sequences in the same sample also yield this CDR3. The chain links TRBV2 to TRBJ1-1; possible D gene TRBD1, 6 bases. Trimming removed 4 bases at V and 1 base at J, with 7 bases between. Germline V CDR1 and CDR2: SNHLY, FYNNEI. The CDR3 is 13 residues long. This CDR3 reads CASSAQGNTEAFF. The CDR3 DNA follows: TGTGCCAGCAGTGCACAGGGGAACACTGAAGCTTTCTTT. Full variable domain (missing parts from reference TRBV2 and TRBJ1-1): EPEVTQTPSHQVTQMGQEVILRCVPISNHLYFYWYRQILGQKVEFLVSFYNNEISEKSEIFDDQFSVERPDGSNFTLKIRSTKLEDSAMYFCASSAQGNTEAFFGQGTRLTVV.

The V call is TRBV9, the J call TRBJ1-3; D is ambiguous. Germline assignment: CDR1 SGDLS and CDR2 YYNGEE. The CDR3 covers 12 residues. The V and J ends lost 1 base and 3 bases respectively, with 2 bases between them. CDR3: CASSVSGNTIYF. CDR3 nucleotide sequence: TGTGCCAGCAGCGTAAGTGGAAACACCATATATTTT. The full variable domain, its missing parts supplied by reference TRBV9 and TRBJ1-3, is DSGVTQTPKHLITATGQRVTLRCSPRSGDLSVYWYQQSLDQGLQFLIQYYNGEERAKGNILERFSAQQFPDLHSELNLSSLELGDSALYFCASSVSGNTIYFGEGSWLTVV.

This sequence joins TRBV9 and TRBJ2-2; D gene unclear. Trimming pared 0 bases from V and 1 base from J, leaving 13 bases between. Germline lookup yields CDR1 SGDLS and CDR2 YYNGEE. This CDR3 spans 17 amino acids. This CDR3 reads CASSVAILGWNTGELFF. The CDR3 DNA is TGTGCCAGCAGCGTAGCTATTCTAGGATGGAACACCGGGGAGCTGTTTTTT.

About this clone: At the DNA level, this CDR3 is encoded by other sequences in the same sample as well. The chain uses TRBV20-1 and TRBJ1-2, with unresolved D. Trimming cost V 5 bases and J 4 bases, with 2 bases left between them. The germline CDR1 and CDR2 sequences are DFQATT and SNEGSKA (reference sequence). The CDR3 runs to 9 residues. The CDR3 loop is CSALYGYTF. CDR3 DNA: TGCAGTGCTCTCTATGGCTACACCTTC.